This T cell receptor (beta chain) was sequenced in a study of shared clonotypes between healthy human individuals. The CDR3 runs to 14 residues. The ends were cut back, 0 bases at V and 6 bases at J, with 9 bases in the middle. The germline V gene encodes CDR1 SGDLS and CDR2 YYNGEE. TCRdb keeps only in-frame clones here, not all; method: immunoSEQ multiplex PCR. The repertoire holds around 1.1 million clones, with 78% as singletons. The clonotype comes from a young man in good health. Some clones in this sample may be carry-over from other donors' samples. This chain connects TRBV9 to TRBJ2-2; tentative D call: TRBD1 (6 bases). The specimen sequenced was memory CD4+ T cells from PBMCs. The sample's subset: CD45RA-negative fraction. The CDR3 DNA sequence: TGTGCCAGCAGCGTAGAGGCAGGGGCCGGGGAGCTGTTTTTT. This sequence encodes CASSVEAGAGELFF.